These 14 T cell receptor beta chains came from one sample sequenced in a study of T cells after yellow fever vaccination. A single record per CDR3 protein comes from TCRdb applying MiXCR to the 5' RACE reads. Among almost 600,000 distinct CDR3 sequences, roughly 13% were seen once, and the ten largest hold over 13%. The starting material was PBMCs, obtained on the day of the yellow fever booster vaccination. The receptors come from a young man who received the YFV17D yellow fever vaccine.

The rearrangement joins TRBV2 to TRBJ2-1; D is unclear. The V and J ends lost 4 bases and 10 bases respectively, with 14 bases between them. There are 13 residues in the CDR3. Germline V gene data show CDR1 as SNHLY and CDR2 as FYNNEI. CDR3 coding DNA: TGTGCCAGCAGTGCTTATCTCGGAGTGGAGCAGTTCTTC. Amino acids: CASSAYLGVEQFF.

The chain recombines TRBV20-1 with TRBJ2-7, with TRBD2 matching 14 bases. The V segment lost 6 bases and the J segment 5 bases; nucleotides outside the gene matches: 6. Germline V gene lookup returns CDR1 DFQATT and CDR2 SNEGSKA (reference sequence). This CDR3 has 14 amino acids. The CDR3 sequence: CSATSGRALNEQYF. In DNA, the CDR3 is TGCAGTGCGACTAGCGGGAGGGCCCTTAACGAGCAGTACTTC.

This clonotype was seen repeatedly, ten times or more. The J gene is TRBJ2-1, the V gene TRBV20-1; maybe TRBD2 (5 bases). The V end lost 5 bases, the J end lost 6 bases, and 23 bases lay between the germline ends. The CDR3 loop spans 16 amino acids. Germline loops: CDR1 DFQATT, CDR2 SNEGSKA (reference sequence). CDR3 protein: CSAPRDRGFSSNEQFF. The CDR3 DNA reads TGCAGTGCTCCCCGGGATCGAGGATTTAGCTCCAATGAGCAGTTCTTC.

This chain joins TRBV4-3 and TRBJ1-1, with a tentative D call TRBD1 (6 bases). The germline CDR1 and CDR2 sequences are LGHNA and YSLEER. Trimming cost V 0 bases and J 0 bases, with 11 bases left between them. This CDR3 has 16 residues. The CDR3 sequence: CASSQDLRGLNTEAFF. CDR3 DNA: TGCGCCAGCAGCCAAGATCTTCGGGGGCTGAACACTGAAGCTTTCTTT.

The rearrangement uses TRBV5-1 and TRBJ2-1; D may be TRBD2 (5 bases). V lost 2 bases and J 2 bases, leaving 14 bases between the germline ends. Germline V gene data show CDR1 as SGHRS and CDR2 as YFSETQ. This CDR3 comprises 16 residues. In DNA, the CDR3 is TGCGCCAGCAGCTTTTACGGACTCCAAACCTACAATGAGCAGTTCTTC. This sequence encodes CASSFYGLQTYNEQFF. The variable domain in full, completed from reference TRBV5-1 and TRBJ2-1, reads KAGVTQTPRYLIKTRGQQVTLSCSPISGHRSVSWYQQTPGQGLQFLFEYFSETQRNKGNFPGRFSGRQFSNSRSEMNVSTLELGDSALYLCASSFYGLQTYNEQFFGPGTRLTVL.

As DNA, the CDR3 is TGTGCCAGCAGCTTAGACAGTGTTCAGCCCCAGCATTTT. Amino acids: CASSLDSVQPQHF. The gene calls are TRBV7-2 and TRBJ1-5, with D uncertain. V was clipped by 1 base and J by 6 bases, with 7 bases between them. Germline V gene sequence: CDR1 SGHTA, CDR2 FQGNSA. There are 13 residues in the CDR3.

This clonotype was observed a handful of times. The rearrangement uses TRBV6-6 and TRBJ1-2; a weak D match, TRBD1 (5 bases). V lost 6 bases, J lost 6 bases, and 14 bases lay in between. This CDR3 comprises 13 residues. The germline V gene encodes CDR1 MNHNY and CDR2 SVGAGI (reference sequence). The CDR3 DNA reads as TGTGCCAGCAGCTCTGGGGGAGTTAATGGCTACACCTTC. The encoded protein is CASSSGGVNGYTF.

Comments on this clonotype: The junction differs from germline at one of its ends, possibly a read error. This chain uses TRBV14 with TRBJ1-1; perhaps TRBD1 as D (6 bases). The CDR3 covers 13 residues. CDR1 is SGHDN, CDR2 FVKESK, per germline. The CDR3 region is CASSRRGSGEALF. The CDR3 coding sequence is TGTGCCAGCAGCCGCAGGGGTAGTGGTGAAGCTCTCTTT.

The chain couples TRBV20-1 to TRBJ2-7, with D perhaps TRBD2 (5 bases). The CDR3 covers 13 residues. Germline CDR1 DFQATT, CDR2 SNEGSKA (reference sequence). V was trimmed by 3 bases and J by 4 bases, leaving 13 bases between them. The CDR3 DNA sequence: TGCAGTGCTAGCGACGGACGGAGGTACGAGCAGTACTTC. This gives the protein CSASDGRRYEQYF.

This clonotype was observed a handful of times. This rearrangement joins TRBV7-9 to TRBJ2-7; TRBD1 matches 9 bases. The CDR3 consists of 17 residues. With 3 bases clipped from V and 2 bases from J, the junction kept 11 bases outside the gene matches. From germline, CDR1 is SEHNR and CDR2 FQNEAQ (reference sequence). DNA of the CDR3: TGTGCCAGCAGCTTGAACCGTGGACAGGGGAATACCTACGAGCAGTACTTC. This codes for CASSLNRGQGNTYEQYF.

The chain joins TRBV6-6 to TRBJ2-1; unclear D gene. The V and J ends lost 8 bases and 6 bases respectively, with 11 bases between them. Germline V gene lookup returns CDR1 MNHNY and CDR2 SVGAGI (reference sequence). This CDR3 comprises 12 residues. This CDR3 is CASCVGSNEQFF. The CDR3 DNA sequence: TGTGCCAGCTGCGTTGGATCCAATGAGCAGTTCTTC.

This clonotype came up a few times. The rearrangement joins TRBV7-2 to TRBJ2-2; D unclear. V was cut by 3 bases and J by 3 bases, with 5 bases left in between. CDR1 and CDR2 (germline): SGHTA, FQGNSA. This CDR3 comprises 13 residues. CDR3 residues: CASSFMDTGELFF. The CDR3 coding sequence is TGTGCCAGCAGCTTTATGGACACCGGGGAGCTGTTTTTT. Filled out from reference TRBV7-2 and TRBJ2-2, the complete variable domain reads GAGVSQSPSNKVTEKGKDVELRCDPISGHTALYWYRQSLGQGLEFLIYFQGNSAPDKSGLPSDRFSAERTGGSVSTLTIQRTQQEDSAVYLCASSFMDTGELFFGEGSRLTVL.

This chain joins TRBV15 and TRBJ1-3, with no clear D. The CDR3 length is 14 residues. With 2 bases removed from V and 3 bases from J, the gap between germline ends came to 8 bases. CDR1 is LNHNV and CDR2 is YYDKDF in the germline V gene (reference sequence). CDR3 loop: CATSRIGSGNTIYF. The CDR3 DNA reads as TGTGCCACCAGCAGAATAGGGAGTGGAAACACCATATATTTT.

This clonotype was detected ten times or more. The rearrangement links TRBV5-1 to TRBJ2-4; D is possibly TRBD1 (6 bases). The CDR3 totals 14 residues. Deletions cut 0 bases from V and 3 bases from J, with 7 bases between. Germline V gives CDR1 SGHRS, CDR2 YFSETQ. The DNA of the CDR3 is TGCGCCAGCAGCTTGGACAGGGACAAAAACATTCAGTACTTC. It codes for CASSLDRDKNIQYF.